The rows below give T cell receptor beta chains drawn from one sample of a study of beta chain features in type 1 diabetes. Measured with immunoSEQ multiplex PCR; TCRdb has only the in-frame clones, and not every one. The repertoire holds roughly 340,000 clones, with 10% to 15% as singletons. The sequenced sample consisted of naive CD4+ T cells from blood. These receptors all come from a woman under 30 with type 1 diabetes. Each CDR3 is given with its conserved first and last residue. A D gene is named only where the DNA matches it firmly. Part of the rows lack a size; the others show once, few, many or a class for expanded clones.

CDR3 protein: CAWSSRNSGSAYNEQFF
CDR3 DNA: TGTGCCTGGAGTTCAAGAAATAGCGGGAGTGCCTACAATGAGCAGTTCTTC
V gene: TRBV30
J gene: TRBJ2-1
D gene: TRBD2
clone size: -

CDR3 protein: CASSTTTGGLGLGGYTF
CDR3 DNA: TGTGCCAGCAGCACCACAACAGGGGGCCTTGGTCTGGGTGGCTACACCTTC
V gene: TRBV7-3
J gene: TRBJ1-2
D gene: TRBD1
clone size: -

CDR3 protein: CASSPYPQGDWVLTF
CDR3 DNA: TGTGCCAGCTCACCCTATCCTCAGGGGGATTGGGTCCTGACTTTC
V gene: TRBV18
J gene: TRBJ2-6
D gene: TRBD1
clone size: -

CDR3 protein: CAWSVEGNQPQHF
CDR3 DNA: TGTGCCTGGAGTGTCGAGGGAAATCAGCCCCAGCATTTT
V gene: TRBV30
J gene: TRBJ1-5
D gene: -
clone size: -

CDR3 protein: CASSGLSSYEQYF
CDR3 DNA: TGTGCCAGCAGCGGGCTCAGCTCCTACGAGCAGTACTTC
V gene: TRBV7-2
J gene: TRBJ2-7
D gene: -
clone size: few

CDR3 protein: CASSVDSRSYNEQFF
CDR3 DNA: TGTGCCAGCAGCGTAGACAGTCGCTCCTACAATGAGCAGTTCTTC
V gene: TRBV9
J gene: TRBJ2-1
D gene: -
clone size: few

CDR3 protein: CASSFNLAGPGELFF
CDR3 DNA: TGCGCCAGCAGCTTTAATCTTGCGGGCCCCGGGGAGCTGTTTTTT
V gene: TRBV5-1
J gene: TRBJ2-2
D gene: -
clone size: few

CDR3 protein: CASSKTTLAGGPNEQFF
CDR3 DNA: TGTGCCAGCAGCAAAACTACCCTAGCGGGGGGGCCGAATGAGCAGTTCTTC
V gene: TRBV7-2
J gene: TRBJ2-1
D gene: TRBD2
clone size: -

CDR3 protein: CASYPPGQNYGYTF
CDR3 DNA: TGTGCCAGTTACCCTCCGGGACAGAACTATGGCTACACCTTC
V gene: TRBV2
J gene: TRBJ1-2
D gene: TRBD1
clone size: few

CDR3 protein: CASSSPAGGPETQYF
CDR3 DNA: TGCGCCAGCAGCTCCCCGGCGGGAGGGCCGGAGACCCAGTACTTC
V gene: TRBV5-1
J gene: TRBJ2-5
D gene: TRBD2
clone size: few

CDR3 protein: CASLTTGDYQPQHF
CDR3 DNA: TGTGCCAGCTTGACTACAGGGGATTATCAGCCCCAGCATTTT
V gene: TRBV28
J gene: TRBJ1-5
D gene: TRBD1
clone size: -

CDR3 protein: CASSVDREETQYF
CDR3 DNA: TGTGCCAGCAGTGTTGACAGGGAAGAGACCCAGTACTTC
V gene: TRBV2
J gene: TRBJ2-5
D gene: TRBD1
clone size: few

CDR3 protein: CAWSLGRSNQPQHF
CDR3 DNA: TGTGCCTGGAGTCTGGGGAGGAGCAATCAGCCCCAGCATTTT
V gene: TRBV30
J gene: TRBJ1-5
D gene: -
clone size: few

CDR3 protein: CASSQASGANVLTF
CDR3 DNA: TGCGCCAGCAGCCAAGCCTCTGGGGCCAACGTCCTGACTTTC
V gene: TRBV10-2
J gene: TRBJ2-6
D gene: -
clone size: -

CDR3 protein: CASSPGQGGYEQYF
CDR3 DNA: TGTGCCAGCAGTCCCGGACAGGGTGGGTACGAGCAGTACTTC
V gene: TRBV28
J gene: TRBJ2-7
D gene: TRBD1
clone size: few

CDR3 protein: CASSLGGQNSYNEQFF
CDR3 DNA: TGTGCCAGCAGCTTGGGTGGACAGAACTCCTACAATGAGCAGTTCTTC
V gene: TRBV5-4
J gene: TRBJ2-1
D gene: -
clone size: few

CDR3 protein: CASSFGQRLAGGKLYNEQFF
CDR3 DNA: TGTGCCAGCAGCTTCGGACAGAGACTAGCGGGGGGGAAGCTCTACAATGAGCAGTTCTTC
V gene: TRBV2
J gene: TRBJ2-1
D gene: TRBD2
clone size: -

CDR3 protein: CASTQGAGANVLTF
CDR3 DNA: TGTGCCAGCACCCAGGGGGCTGGGGCCAACGTCCTGACTTTC
V gene: TRBV6-6
J gene: TRBJ2-6
D gene: TRBD1
clone size: -

CDR3 protein: CASSLAPRQTSYGYTF
CDR3 DNA: TGTGCCAGCAGCTTAGCACCGAGACAGACCTCCTATGGCTACACCTTC
V gene: TRBV7-2
J gene: TRBJ1-2
D gene: -
clone size: -

CDR3 protein: CASRPDRGDTDTQYF
CDR3 DNA: TGTGCCAGCAGACCCGACAGGGGGGACACAGATACGCAGTATTTT
V gene: TRBV7-9
J gene: TRBJ2-3
D gene: TRBD1
clone size: -

CDR3 protein: CASGQGLAYEQYF
CDR3 DNA: TGTGCCAGCGGCCAGGGACTTGCCTACGAGCAGTACTTC
V gene: TRBV28
J gene: TRBJ2-7
D gene: -
clone size: -

CDR3 protein: CASSLAGLAGYTDTQYF
CDR3 DNA: TGTGCCAGCAGCTTAGCGGGGCTAGCGGGGTACACAGATACGCAGTATTTT
V gene: TRBV7-9
J gene: TRBJ2-3
D gene: TRBD2
clone size: -

CDR3 protein: CAWSAPQGYTEAFF
CDR3 DNA: TGTGCCTGGAGCGCCCCTCAGGGTTACACTGAAGCTTTCTTT
V gene: TRBV30
J gene: TRBJ1-1
D gene: -
clone size: -

CDR3 protein: CASSPTPSTDTQYF
CDR3 DNA: TGTGCCAGCTCACCGACACCTTCCACAGATACGCAGTATTTT
V gene: TRBV18
J gene: TRBJ2-3
D gene: -
clone size: few

CDR3 protein: CASSVALQGGYGYTF
CDR3 DNA: TGTGCCAGCAGCGTAGCTCTCCAGGGGGGCTATGGCTACACCTTC
V gene: TRBV9
J gene: TRBJ1-2
D gene: TRBD1
clone size: few

CDR3 protein: CASSLSEWTRRGYTF
CDR3 DNA: TGTGCCAGCAGCTTGTCCGAGTGGACTCGTAGGGGCTACACCTTC
V gene: TRBV5-4
J gene: TRBJ1-2
D gene: -
clone size: few

CDR3 protein: CASSLGSGPSLREQYF
CDR3 DNA: TGTGCCAGCAGCTTAGGTTCAGGGCCCAGTCTTCGCGAGCAGTACTTC
V gene: TRBV7-9
J gene: TRBJ2-7
D gene: -
clone size: -

CDR3 protein: CAWGRETQYF
CDR3 DNA: TGTGCCTGGGGGCGAGAGACCCAGTACTTC
V gene: TRBV30
J gene: TRBJ2-5
D gene: -
clone size: few

CDR3 protein: CASSRSGGIMGEQFF
CDR3 DNA: TGTGCCAGCAGTAGAAGCGGGGGGATAATGGGTGAGCAGTTCTTC
V gene: TRBV6-5
J gene: TRBJ2-1
D gene: TRBD2
clone size: -

CDR3 protein: CASSLTSYNTGELFF
CDR3 DNA: TGTGCCAGCAGCTTAACTAGCTACAACACCGGGGAGCTGTTTTTT
V gene: TRBV11-2
J gene: TRBJ2-2
D gene: -
clone size: -

CDR3 protein: CSVDRVWNYGYTF
CDR3 DNA: TGCAGCGTTGACAGGGTGTGGAACTATGGCTACACCTTC
V gene: TRBV29-1
J gene: TRBJ1-2
D gene: -
clone size: -

CDR3 protein: CASSLDGSGSPGNIQYF
CDR3 DNA: TGTGCCAGCAGCTTAGATGGGAGCGGGAGCCCAGGGAACATTCAGTACTTC
V gene: TRBV11-3
J gene: TRBJ2-4
D gene: TRBD2
clone size: few

CDR3 protein: CASSSPMRGGRETQYF
CDR3 DNA: TGTGCCAGCAGTTCCCCTATGCGGGGGGGCCGAGAGACCCAGTACTTC
V gene: TRBV7-9
J gene: TRBJ2-5
D gene: TRBD2
clone size: -

CDR3 protein: CASSLRLSSYNEQFF
CDR3 DNA: TGCGCCAGCAGCTTGCGTCTAAGCTCCTACAATGAGCAGTTCTTC
V gene: TRBV5-1
J gene: TRBJ2-1
D gene: -
clone size: -

CDR3 protein: CASSPTSGRYQETQYF
CDR3 DNA: TGTGCCAGCAGCCCAACTAGCGGGAGGTACCAAGAGACCCAGTACTTC
V gene: TRBV11-3
J gene: TRBJ2-5
D gene: TRBD2
clone size: few

CDR3 protein: CATAQGTSGNTIYF
CDR3 DNA: TGTGCCACGGCCCAGGGCACCTCTGGAAACACCATATATTTT
V gene: TRBV9
J gene: TRBJ1-3
D gene: -
clone size: -

CDR3 protein: CASSPGQGYGYTF
CDR3 DNA: TGTGCCAGCAGCCCAGGGCAGGGCTATGGCTACACCTTC
V gene: TRBV7-2
J gene: TRBJ1-2
D gene: -
clone size: few

CDR3 protein: CASSPSGGPNYGYTF
CDR3 DNA: TGTGCCAGCTCACCGTCAGGGGGGCCTAACTATGGCTACACCTTC
V gene: TRBV18
J gene: TRBJ1-2
D gene: TRBD1
clone size: -

CDR3 protein: CASSPLAGGRGELFF
CDR3 DNA: TGTGCCAGCAGCCCACTAGCGGGGGGGCGCGGGGAGCTGTTTTTT
V gene: TRBV7-2
J gene: TRBJ2-2
D gene: TRBD2
clone size: few

CDR3 protein: CASSRTGGGNTEAFF
CDR3 DNA: TGCGCCAGCAGCAGGACGGGAGGCGGGAACACTGAAGCTTTCTTT
V gene: TRBV5-1
J gene: TRBJ1-1
D gene: -
clone size: -

CDR3 protein: CASSDGQGHGYTF
CDR3 DNA: TGTGCCAGCAGTGACGGACAGGGTCATGGCTACACCTTC
V gene: TRBV2
J gene: TRBJ1-2
D gene: TRBD1
clone size: -

CDR3 protein: CASKSWSSYNEQFF
CDR3 DNA: TGTGCCAGCAAGTCTTGGAGCTCCTACAATGAGCAGTTCTTC
V gene: TRBV2
J gene: TRBJ2-1
D gene: -
clone size: few

CDR3 protein: CASSVAGTGITDTQYF
CDR3 DNA: TGTGCCAGCAGCGTAGCGGGGACAGGGATCACAGATACGCAGTATTTT
V gene: TRBV9
J gene: TRBJ2-3
D gene: TRBD1
clone size: few

CDR3 protein: CASSARQGRSEETQYF
CDR3 DNA: TGTGCCAGCAGCGCGAGACAGGGGCGGTCTGAAGAGACCCAGTACTTC
V gene: TRBV9
J gene: TRBJ2-5
D gene: TRBD1
clone size: -

CDR3 protein: CASSFAGTGHTLQIF
CDR3 DNA: TGTGCCAGCAGTTTTGCCGGGACAGGGCATACTTTACAAATCTTC
V gene: TRBV27
J gene: TRBJ2-1
D gene: TRBD1
clone size: -

CDR3 protein: CASTPDRGTDTQYF
CDR3 DNA: TGTGCCAGTACCCCGGACAGGGGAACAGATACGCAGTATTTT
V gene: TRBV19
J gene: TRBJ2-3
D gene: TRBD1
clone size: -

CDR3 protein: CASTPLLSGANVLTF
CDR3 DNA: TGTGCCAGCACCCCACTCCTCTCTGGGGCCAACGTCCTGACTTTC
V gene: TRBV28
J gene: TRBJ2-6
D gene: -
clone size: few

CDR3 protein: CASSLSPGGSGYTF
CDR3 DNA: TGTGCCAGCAGCTTGTCCCCGGGGGGAAGTGGCTACACCTTC
V gene: TRBV5-8
J gene: TRBJ1-2
D gene: -
clone size: few